Shown below are 18 T cell receptor beta chains from a single sample sequenced in a study of blood T cell repertoires in COVID-19. Assay: immunoSEQ multiplex PCR; the TCRdb copy retains only in-frame clones and omits some. The top ten hold under 9.5% of the sample, which has hundreds of thousands of clones, 70% to 90% seen once. Sequenced: PBMCs or T cells enriched from blood (not recorded which). The receptors come from a woman aged 60-75 years who had recovered from COVID-19.

The gene calls are TRBV15 and TRBJ2-4, with D unresolved. CDR3 size: 17 residues. Trimming stripped 0 bases from V and 0 bases from J, with 12 bases between. The germline gives CDR1 LNHNV, CDR2 YYDKDF (reference sequence). CDR3 sequence: CATSRDWRDLAKNIQYF. CDR3 nucleotide sequence: TGTGCCACCAGCAGAGATTGGAGAGACTTAGCCAAAAACATTCAGTACTTC.

This chain joins TRBV3-1 (or the pseudogene TRBV3-2) and TRBJ2-4; D might be TRBD1 (5 bases). The length of the CDR3 is 13 residues. Per germline, CDR1 LGHDT and CDR2 YNNKEL (reference sequence). Trimming took off 3 bases at V and 8 bases at J, with 11 bases between the two ends. The CDR3 DNA reads TGTGCCAGCAGCCAGCAGGGAACCGACATTCAGTACTTC. Its translation: CASSQQGTDIQYF.

The chain has TRBV7-9 and TRBJ1-2; 8 nucleotides align to TRBD1. The CDR3 totals 15 residues. Trimming took 11 bases from V and 1 from J; bases not matched to a gene: 12. The germline gives CDR1 SEHNR, CDR2 FQNEAQ (reference sequence). CDR3 loop: CAVTEPGQDNYGYTF. For the CDR3, the DNA is TGTGCCGTGACGGAGCCGGGACAGGATAACTATGGCTACACCTTC.

The chain recombines TRBV7-9 with TRBJ1-4; D possibly corresponds to TRBD1 (6 bases). Deletions cut 5 bases from V and 3 bases from J, with 13 bases between. This CDR3 is built from 15 residues. CDR1 SEHNR and CDR2 FQNEAQ come from the germline V gene (reference sequence). Here the CDR3 DNA reads TGTGCCAGCAGCACCGGACAGAACGCTAATGAAAAACTGTTTTTT. It translates to CASSTGQNANEKLFF.

The chain is built from TRBV2 and TRBJ1-2; D not certain. This CDR3 comprises 13 residues. Germline V gene data show CDR1 as SNHLY and CDR2 as FYNNEI. Trimming stripped 6 bases from V and 3 bases from J, with 11 bases between. The CDR3 DNA follows: TGTGCCAGCAGCGCGGACGGGGACTATGGCTACACCTTC. This translates into CASSADGDYGYTF.

The chain has TRBV5-4 and TRBJ1-4; D ambiguous. The V and J ends lost 5 bases and 7 bases respectively, with 15 bases between them. The germline CDR1 and CDR2 sequences are SGHNT and YYREEE (reference sequence). This CDR3 has 14 residues. The CDR3 region is CASSEQDFSEKLFF. The CDR3 nucleotides read TGTGCCAGCAGTGAGCAGGACTTCTCTGAAAAACTGTTTTTT.

V gene TRBV29-1 combines with J gene TRBJ1-2, with 12 bases matching TRBD1. Looked up from germline, CDR1 is SQVTM and CDR2 is ANQGSEA. This CDR3 has 12 amino acids. Trimming took 7 bases from V and 8 from J; bases not matched to a gene: 5. CDR3 in amino acids: CSAGQGAGGYTF. CDR3 DNA sequence: TGCAGCGCGGGACAGGGGGCTGGAGGCTACACCTTC.

This chain joins TRBV29-1 and TRBJ2-7; TRBD1 matches at 10 bases. CDR1 and CDR2 (germline): SQVTM, ANQGSEA. This CDR3 is 15 amino acids long. The V and J ends lost 6 bases and 1 base, in that order; junction bases with no gene match: 9. As DNA, the CDR3 is TGCAGCGTAGCCGAAGGGACAGGGGTGTCCTACGAGCAGTACGTC. Residues: CSVAEGTGVSYEQYV.

This chain uses TRBV3-1 (or the pseudogene TRBV3-2) with TRBJ2-7; 8 positions match TRBD1. J gave up 1 base and V 0 bases, and 11 bases lay outside the gene matches. Germline lookup yields CDR1 LGHDT and CDR2 YNNKEL (reference sequence). CDR3 size: 18 residues. The CDR3 coding sequence is TGTGCCAGCAGCCAAGATGACCCCGCCGGGACAGGTTCCTACGAGCAGTACGTC. Protein sequence: CASSQDDPAGTGSYEQYV.

J is TRBJ1-6 and V is TRBV7-9, with 8 bases matching TRBD1. Germline V gives CDR1 SEHNR, CDR2 FQNEAQ (reference sequence). This CDR3 is built from 15 residues. V lost 8 bases to trimming and J lost 6 bases; unmatched junction nucleotides: 9. CDR3 loop: CASGPGGTTNSPLHF. As DNA, the CDR3 is TGTGCCAGCGGACCAGGGGGCACTACTAATTCACCCCTCCACTTT.

The chain links TRBV30 to TRBJ1-2, with TRBD1 as a possible D gene (5 bases). The CDR3 spans 13 residues. Per the germline V gene, CDR1 is GTSNPN and CDR2 is SVGIG (reference sequence). V lost 2 bases to trimming and J lost 5 bases, with 12 bases between them. The CDR3 nucleotides read TGTGCCTGGAGTCTTAAGGGGCTGTATGGCTACACCTTC. This codes for CAWSLKGLYGYTF.

The sample holds a few counts of this clone. The chain recombines TRBV18 with TRBJ1-1; no firm D call. The length of the CDR3 is 16 residues. V was pared by 6 bases and J by 6 bases, with 23 bases between. Germline V CDR1 and CDR2: KGHSH, LQKENI. The CDR3 here is CASSLSDPGRGAEAFF. The CDR3 bases are TGTGCCAGCTCCCTTTCTGATCCAGGTCGGGGAGCTGAAGCTTTCTTT.

The chain carries TRBV4-1 and TRBJ1-2; tentative D call: TRBD1 (5 bases). With 4 bases removed from V and 4 bases from J, the gap between germline ends came to 13 bases. CDR1 MGHRA and CDR2 YSYEKL come from the germline V gene. The CDR3 is made up of 14 amino acids. Here the CDR3 DNA reads TGCGCCAGCAGCCTTGGGGGGGAGGGCTATGGCTACACCTTC. Its translation: CASSLGGEGYGYTF.

The V call is TRBV2, the J call TRBJ1-2; 7 bases align to TRBD1. Germline trimming cut 5 bases from V and 1 base from J; bases unmatched to any gene: 4. Germline lookup yields CDR1 SNHLY and CDR2 FYNNEI. The CDR3 covers 14 residues. The CDR3 bases are TGTGCCAGCAGTTGGACAGGCGATAACTATGGCTACACCTTC. As protein: CASSWTGDNYGYTF.

The chain couples TRBV27 to TRBJ1-4, with D perhaps matching TRBD1 (6 bases). The V and J ends lost 6 bases and 7 bases respectively, with 24 bases between them. The germline V gene has CDR1 MNHEY and CDR2 SMNVEV (reference sequence). This CDR3 spans 17 amino acids. Here the CDR3 DNA reads TGTGCCAGCAGGCCCTTAGGCCAGGGGCTCACTCGTGAAAAACTGTTTTTT. Amino acid sequence: CASRPLGQGLTREKLFF.

This clone was seen many times. This sequence joins TRBV5-1 and TRBJ1-2; 7 nucleotides align to TRBD1. Unmatched junction bases numbered 14, after V lost 4 bases and J lost 8 bases. Germline V gene lookup returns CDR1 SGHRS and CDR2 YFSETQ. The CDR3 extends over 15 amino acids. The CDR3 region has the DNA TGCGCCAGCAGCAGCAACAGGGGCACCTCAGACGGCTACACCTTC. It is translated as CASSSNRGTSDGYTF.

The chain is built from TRBV5-1 and TRBJ2-2; no clear D. Trimming removed 2 bases at V and 2 bases at J, with 13 bases between. This CDR3 has 16 amino acids. Germline V gives CDR1 SGHRS, CDR2 YFSETQ. As DNA, the CDR3 is TGCGCCAGCAGCTTTAACAGCAATGTAAACACCGGGGAGCTGTTTTTT. Encoded protein: CASSFNSNVNTGELFF. The full variable domain, in which reference TRBV5-1 and TRBJ2-2 provide the parts outside the CDR3, is KAGVTQTPRYLIKTRGQQVTLSCSPISGHRSVSWYQQTPGQGLQFLFEYFSETQRNKGNFPGRFSGRQFSNSRSEMNVSTLELGDSALYLCASSFNSNVNTGELFFGEGSRLTVL.

The chain has TRBV9 and TRBJ2-3; 9 nucleotides match TRBD2. The junction had 14 bases not matched to a gene; V was cut back by 4 bases and J by 2 bases. Germline-derived CDR1 and CDR2 are SGDLS and YYNGEE. CDR3 length: 18 amino acids. The CDR3 DNA reads TGTGCCAGCAGCTCAAGAAATATAGCGGGGGCGAACACAGATACGCAGTATTTT. Translating gives CASSSRNIAGANTDTQYF.